Sequencing of this T cell receptor (beta chain) was carried out in a study of cytomegalovirus exposure and HLA in healthy donors. General study results and limits: Cytomegalovirus-associated TCR beta chains were listed, numbering 150 to 200. For most TCR beta V segments, an earlier analysis put the productive rate at about 87% or about 30% of the time.

The CDR3 is 15 residues long. Germline-derived CDR1 and CDR2 are MNHNS and SASEGT. Trimming left V 3 bases short and J 5 bases short, with 14 bases between. This clone was picked up one time. Its antigen is undetermined. PCR primers comprised 60 Vbeta and 13 Jbeta primers. Sequencing was performed with immunoSEQ multiplex PCR; in TCRdb, only in-frame clones are kept and a portion is missing. The profile shows some 160,000 clones, over 80% of them singletons. This TCR was sampled from a male donor in good health and CMV-seronegative. Material for sequencing was PBMCs. V usage is TRBV6-1 and J usage is TRBJ2-1; no firm D call. CDR3 in amino acids: CASSERLVFHNEQFF. In DNA form, the CDR3 reads TGTGCCAGCAGTGAGCGGCTAGTCTTCCACAATGAGCAGTTCTTC.